This T cell receptor (beta chain) was profiled in a study of beta chain features in type 1 diabetes. Every bit of the isolated RNA underwent reverse transcription, so sequencing read expressed TCRB transcripts. Profiled with immunoSEQ multiplex PCR; TCRdb holds only in-frame clones, not every one. The sample has under 900,000 clones, roughly a sixth seen once. Study-level findings and limits: Insertions at VDJ junctions were less frequent in type 1 diabetes patients. These patients also deleted more nucleotides at the same junctions. When cDNA is sequenced, cells with high TCR expression could be over-represented. People with Type 1 diabetes carried modestly yet significantly shorter TCRB CDR3s in all four CD4+ subsets.

Germline V gene lookup returns CDR1 SGHAT and CDR2 FQDESV (reference sequence). The CDR3 contains 15 residues. V lost 2 bases, J lost 6 bases, and 2 bases stayed unmatched. Comments on this clone: The antigen remains unidentified.

The rearrangement uses TRBV11-1 and TRBJ2-1, with 12 nucleotides matching TRBD2. The clonotype was recovered from a young woman in good health. The source material was naive CD4+ T cells from blood. CDR3 region: CASSLTSGRSNEQFF. The CDR3 DNA follows: TGTGCCAGCAGCTTAACTAGCGGGAGGAGCAATGAGCAGTTCTTC.